This is a list of T cell receptor beta chains from one sample in a study of Ad26.COV2.S vaccination and SARS-CoV-2 variants. Some clones are missing from TCRdb's copy, which holds only in-frame ones; the method was immunoSEQ multiplex PCR. The table records about 400,000 clones, 83% of them present only once. The specimen was peripheral blood, collected in a trial of Ad26.COV2.S vaccine versus placebo. These TCRs come from a person aged 18 to 65 who received the Ad26.COV2.S COVID-19 vaccine or a placebo. CDR3s include the opening cysteine and the closing phenylalanine or tryptophan. A D gene is named only where the DNA matches it firmly. Some rows mark clone size as missing; the rest say once, few, many or name a class of expanded clone.

TRBV6-5	NA	13	TRBJ1-5	NA	CASSYSTNQPQHF	TGTGCCAGCAGTTACTCGACGAATCAGCCCCAGCATTTT
TRBV2	NA	13	TRBJ1-2	NA	CASSLDNNYGYTF	TGTGCCAGCAGTCTTGACAATAACTATGGCTACACCTTC
TRBV5-4	NA	15	TRBJ2-7	NA	CASGPAPGSSYEQYF	TGTGCCAGCGGCCCCGCCCCCGGGAGCTCCTACGAGCAGTACTTC
TRBV7-2	NA	16	TRBJ1-5	NA	CASSPGRGYSNQPQHF	TGTGCCAGCAGCCCCGGTAGGGGCTATAGCAATCAGCCCCAGCATTTT
TRBV6-5	TRBD1	15	TRBJ1-2	NA	CASSYLTGGAGGYTF	TGTGCCAGCAGTTACTTAACAGGGGGCGCGGGAGGCTACACCTTC
TRBV6-2/TRBV6-3	NA	14	TRBJ1-1	few	CASSEEFGNTEAFF	TGTGCCAGCAGTGAGGAATTCGGTAACACTGAAGCTTTCTTT
TRBV5-1	NA	15	TRBJ2-7	few	CASSLGADRSYEQYF	TGCGCCAGCAGCTTGGGGGCAGATAGATCCTACGAGCAGTACTTC
TRBV18	TRBD1	16	TRBJ2-1	NA	CASSPFRDRVVNEQFF	TGTGCCAGCTCACCGTTCCGGGACAGGGTCGTAAATGAGCAGTTCTTC
TRBV9	NA	15	TRBJ2-1	NA	CASSVVGREMDEQFF	TGTGCCAGCAGCGTAGTCGGCAGGGAAATGGATGAGCAGTTCTTC
TRBV11-3	NA	13	TRBJ1-2	once	CASSLGPDYGYTF	TGTGCCAGCAGCTTAGGACCTGACTATGGCTACACCTTC
TRBV4-1	TRBD2	14	TRBJ2-1	NA	CASSQGGSVNEQFF	TGCGCCAGCAGCCAAGGCGGGAGCGTTAATGAGCAGTTCTTC
TRBV11-3	NA	11	TRBJ2-5	NA	CASSLALTQYF	TGTGCCAGCAGCTTAGCCCTGACCCAGTACTTC
TRBV5-1	NA	14	TRBJ1-1	NA	CASSLDPGNTEAFF	TGCGCCAGCAGCTTGGATCCGGGGAACACTGAAGCTTTCTTT
TRBV18	NA	14	TRBJ2-6	NA	CASVTGYKANVLTF	TGTGCCAGCGTAACAGGGTACAAGGCCAACGTCCTGACTTTC
TRBV6-5	NA	13	TRBJ2-1	NA	CASSWAGGNEQFF	TGTGCCAGCAGCTGGGCTGGGGGGAATGAGCAGTTCTTC
TRBV6-5	NA	13	TRBJ2-1	NA	CASSPNRYNEQFF	TGTGCCAGCAGCCCAAACCGGTACAATGAGCAGTTCTTC
TRBV28	NA	12	TRBJ1-5	NA	CAIGTPNQPQHF	TGTGCCATCGGGACTCCTAATCAGCCCCAGCATTTT
TRBV6-1	NA	13	TRBJ1-1	few	CASSDWALGHAFF	TGTGCCAGCAGTGATTGGGCCTTAGGGCATGCTTTCTTT
TRBV4-1	TRBD1	13	TRBJ2-1	NA	CASRSGQGGEQFF	TGCGCCAGCAGGTCGGGACAGGGAGGTGAGCAGTTCTTC
TRBV7-9	NA	13	TRBJ2-7	NA	CASSWEGGYEQYF	TGTGCCAGCAGCTGGGAGGGGGGCTACGAGCAGTACTTC
TRBV6-6	NA	15	TRBJ2-5	NA	CASCMRPTLQETQYF	TGTGCCAGCTGCATGCGTCCTACTCTCCAAGAGACCCAGTACTTC
TRBV3-1/TRBV3-2	NA	15	TRBJ1-6	NA	CASSGRIGWDSPLHF	TGTGCCAGCAGCGGTCGTATTGGGTGGGATTCACCCCTCCACTTT
TRBV20-1	NA	11	TRBJ2-3	once	CSARTTDTQYF	TGCAGTGCTAGGACGACAGATACGCAGTATTTT
TRBV2	NA	14	TRBJ1-1	once	CASRRQVEGTEAFF	TGTGCCAGCAGACGACAGGTTGAGGGCACTGAAGCTTTCTTT
TRBV6-1	NA	13	TRBJ1-5	few	CASSDGGNQPQHF	TGTGCCAGCAGTGATGGGGGGAATCAGCCCCAGCATTTT
TRBV7-2	NA	14	TRBJ2-2	once	CASSLDREPGELFF	TGTGCCAGCAGCTTAGACAGGGAGCCCGGGGAGCTGTTTTTT
TRBV7-2	TRBD1	15	TRBJ1-1	NA	CASSPSSGRGVGAFF	TGTGCCAGCAGTCCGAGTTCGGGCAGGGGGGTCGGAGCTTTCTTT
TRBV25-1	TRBD2	15	TRBJ2-1	NA	CASSEGGLALNEQFF	TGTGCCAGCAGTGAAGGTGGACTAGCGCTAAATGAGCAGTTCTTC
TRBV27	NA	14	TRBJ1-1	NA	CASSFGQMNTEAFF	TGTGCCAGCAGTTTCGGCCAAATGAACACTGAAGCTTTCTTT
TRBV12-3/TRBV12-4	NA	13	TRBJ2-4	many	CASSPGRQNIQYF	TGTGCCAGCAGCCCGGGACGGCAAAACATTCAGTACTTC
TRBV2	TRBD1	14	TRBJ1-6	NA	CASSPGTGGSPLHF	TGTGCCAGCAGTCCCGGGACAGGGGGTTCACCCCTCCACTTT
TRBV19	TRBD1	15	TRBJ2-1	NA	CASSSGGTSYNEQFF	TGTGCCAGTAGTTCAGGGGGCACCTCCTACAATGAGCAGTTCTTC
TRBV6-6	NA	12	TRBJ1-1	NA	CASRGRFTEAFF	TGTGCCAGCAGAGGGCGGTTCACTGAAGCTTTCTTT
TRBV5-1	NA	13	TRBJ2-5	NA	CASSFSGQETQYF	TGCGCCAGCAGCTTCTCGGGCCAAGAGACCCAGTACTTC
TRBV5-1	NA	12	TRBJ2-5	few	CASSPDSKTQYF	TGCGCCAGCAGCCCGGACAGTAAGACCCAGTACTTC
TRBV11-2	NA	13	TRBJ2-7	NA	CASSLDSNGQQYF	TGTGCCAGCAGCTTAGACTCAAATGGTCAGCAGTACTTC
TRBV2	TRBD1	18	TRBJ1-1	NA	CASSEGGAGQGRHTEAFF	TGTGCCAGCAGTGAAGGTGGAGCGGGACAGGGGAGACACACTGAAGCTTTCTTT
TRBV7-8	TRBD1	14	TRBJ2-7	NA	CASSLGQAAYEQYF	TGTGCCAGCAGCTTGGGACAGGCGGCCTACGAGCAGTACTTC
TRBV2	NA	11	TRBJ1-1	NA	CASLLYTEAFF	TGTGCCAGCCTTTTATACACTGAAGCTTTCTTT
TRBV6-1	NA	15	TRBJ1-2	few	CASSEAWQAYYGYTF	TGTGCCAGCAGTGAAGCGTGGCAGGCTTACTATGGCTACACCTTC
TRBV7-3	NA	16	TRBJ2-1	NA	CASSYGGSVRGNEQFF	TGTGCCAGCAGCTACGGGGGTAGCGTCAGGGGAAATGAGCAGTTCTTC
TRBV6-6	NA	15	TRBJ1-1	NA	CASSYSLHRNTEAFF	TGTGCCAGCAGTTACTCCCTCCACCGGAACACTGAAGCTTTCTTT
TRBV6-5	NA	14	TRBJ1-5	NA	CASSSQGSNQPQHF	TGTGCCAGCAGCTCACAGGGTTCTAATCAGCCCCAGCATTTT
TRBV18	NA	12	TRBJ1-4	NA	CASSPAGEKLFF	TGTGCCAGCTCACCGGCGGGGGAAAAACTGTTTTTT
TRBV18	TRBD2	18	TRBJ2-5	NA	CASSPNLAGGTYQETQYF	TGTGCCAGCTCACCGAACTTAGCGGGAGGGACGTACCAAGAGACCCAGTACTTC